Each of the 17 T cell receptor beta chains below was sequenced from the same sample in a study of Graves' ophthalmopathy and Graves' hyperthyroidism. Amplified material comprised TCR beta CDR3 regions derived from RNA transcripts. HTBI primers were used in a first-round RT-PCR, which preceded a second-round multiplex PCR. Each CDR3 protein gets one entry after TCRdb re-called the multiplex PCR reads with MiXCR. This table holds approximately 410,000 distinct CDR3 sequences, just over 15% found once. Source material: peripheral blood. The receptor set was obtained from a young woman with stable Graves' hyperthyroidism.

V is TRBV4-2 and J is TRBJ2-5; TRBD1 matches 7 bases. The V segment lost 4 bases and the J segment 4 bases; nucleotides outside the gene matches: 3. Germline loops: CDR1 LGHNA, CDR2 YNFKEQ. The CDR3 runs to 13 residues. The CDR3: CASSRTGAETQYF. CDR3 nucleotides: TGTGCCAGCAGCCGTACAGGGGCAGAGACCCAGTACTTC.

This clonotype was seen at least ten times. The rearrangement joins TRBV12-3 or TRBV12-4 to TRBJ1-5; no firm D call. The V and J ends lost 10 bases and 5 bases respectively, with 15 bases between them. This CDR3 has 13 amino acids. Here the CDR3 DNA reads TGTGCCACCCATGCGATGGCAGATCAGCCCCAGCATTTT. It specifies CATHAMADQPQHF.

This clonotype came up a few times. This may stem from a read error, because a much larger clone lies one nucleotide away. The chain combines TRBV6-1 with TRBJ2-2; D not resolved. Germline V gene data show CDR1 as MNHNS and CDR2 as SASEGT. This CDR3 is 15 amino acids long. V lost 4 bases to trimming and J lost 0 bases, with 9 bases between them. DNA of the CDR3: TGTGCCAGCAGTGCGTCCAGGACGAACACCGGGGAGCTGTTTTTT. The encoded protein is CASSASRTNTGELFF.

This clonotype showed up many times. The chain links TRBV12-3 or TRBV12-4 to TRBJ1-2; 9 bases line up with TRBD1. The CDR3 sequence is 13 residues long. The V and J ends lost 4 bases and 8 bases, in that order; junction bases with no gene match: 5. Here the CDR3 reads CASSSQGARGYTF. The CDR3 coding sequence is TGTGCCAGCAGTTCACAGGGGGCGCGAGGCTACACCTTC.

The V gene is TRBV12-3 or TRBV12-4, the J gene TRBJ1-6, with D unclear. CDR3 length: 14 residues. Trimming pared 5 bases from V and 7 bases from J, leaving 12 bases between. The CDR3 coding sequence is TGTGCCAGCAGTCCTGGGGAATTCAATTCACCCCTCCACTTT. Its protein product is CASSPGEFNSPLHF.

This clonotype was seen a few times. The V and J genes are TRBV12-3 or TRBV12-4 and TRBJ2-5; 14 bases agree with TRBD2. The trim removed 6 bases at V and 5 bases at J, leaving 5 bases unmatched. The CDR3 is made up of 15 amino acids. The CDR3: CASSPTSGGAETQYF. The CDR3 nucleotides read TGTGCCAGCAGCCCGACTAGCGGGGGGGCCGAGACCCAGTACTTC.

This clonotype was counted at least ten times. The chain links TRBV7-8 to TRBJ2-5, with TRBD2 as a possible D gene (5 bases). The CDR3 covers 12 residues. Trimming stripped 8 bases from V and 4 bases from J, with 11 bases between. Germline CDR1 and CDR2: SGHVS and FQNEAQ. CDR3 protein: CASAPGSETQYF. In DNA, the CDR3 is TGTGCCAGCGCTCCGGGGTCAGAGACCCAGTACTTC. The whole variable domain, remainder taken from reference TRBV7-8 and TRBJ2-5, is GAGVSQSPRYKVAKRGQDVALRCDPISGHVSLFWYQQALGQGPEFLTYFQNEAQLDKSGLPSDRFFAERPEGSVSTLKIQRTQQEDSAVYLCASAPGSETQYFGPGTRLLVL.

This clonotype was found many times. The V call is TRBV24-1, the J call TRBJ2-5; D is perhaps TRBD1 or TRBD2 (5 bases each). V dropped 7 bases and J dropped 3 bases, with 14 bases sitting between them. The CDR3 spans 14 residues. Germline values: CDR1 KGHDR, CDR2 SFDVKD. The CDR3 bases are TGTGCCACCAGACCCACGGGACCTGAAGAGACCCAGTACTTC. Its translation is CATRPTGPEETQYF.

The chain uses TRBV20-1 and TRBJ1-2, with no clear D. The CDR3 length is 11 residues. Trimming took 3 bases from V and 4 from J, leaving 6 bases between them. Germline V gene sequence: CDR1 DFQATT, CDR2 SNEGSKA (reference sequence). CDR3 loop: CSASSGYGYTF. CDR3 bases: TGCAGTGCTAGCTCAGGCTATGGCTACACCTTC.

V and J are TRBV29-1 and TRBJ2-2; tentative D call: TRBD1 (5 bases). CDR1 SQVTM and CDR2 ANQGSEA come from the germline V gene. V lost 5 bases to trimming and J lost 2 bases, with 12 bases between them. The CDR3 runs to 14 residues. CDR3 loop: CSVPGFPNTGELFF. CDR3 bases: TGCAGCGTTCCAGGGTTCCCAAACACCGGGGAGCTGTTTTTT.

In this sample, this clonotype turned up many times. This chain joins TRBV27 and TRBJ1-5, with 10 bases matching TRBD1. V was clipped by 6 bases and J by 3 bases; unmatched bases: 5. The CDR3 is 15 residues long. Germline CDR1 reads MNHEY; CDR2 reads SMNVEV (reference sequence). In nucleotides, the CDR3 is TGTGCCAGCAGCTTAGGGACAGGGGTCAATCAGCCCCAGCATTTT. It encodes CASSLGTGVNQPQHF.

This clonotype was found many times. The V call is TRBV20-1, the J call TRBJ1-5; no definite D call. The germline V gene encodes CDR1 DFQATT and CDR2 SNEGSKA (reference sequence). This CDR3 has 12 amino acids. V lost 1 base and J 5 bases, leaving 6 bases between the germline ends. The CDR3 bases are TGCAGTGCTAGAGCCGATTATCAGCCCCAGCATTTT. It encodes CSARADYQPQHF.

This clonotype showed up many times. The chain joins TRBV6-1 to TRBJ1-1, with D unclear. Trimming removed 1 base at V and 0 bases at J, with 9 bases between. The CDR3 is made up of 15 amino acids. CDR1 and CDR2 from the germline V gene are MNHNS and SASEGT. CDR3 bases: TGTGCCAGCAGTGAAGGTAGAAGGTTGAACACTGAAGCTTTCTTT. It encodes CASSEGRRLNTEAFF.

The table lists this clonotype with many counts. The rearrangement joins TRBV24-1 to TRBJ1-1, with TRBD1 matching 9 bases. Germline lookup yields CDR1 KGHDR and CDR2 SFDVKD. The CDR3 is 14 residues long. Unmatched junction bases numbered 8, after V lost 10 bases and J lost 3 bases. CDR3 amino acids: CATTNNRGHTEAFF. The CDR3 DNA reads as TGTGCCACGACAAATAACAGGGGGCACACTGAAGCTTTCTTT.

The chain has TRBV30 and TRBJ1-1, with TRBD1 matching 10 bases. The V and J ends lost 4 bases and 10 bases, in that order; junction bases with no gene match: 6. The CDR3 spans 12 residues. Per the germline V gene, CDR1 is GTSNPN and CDR2 is SVGIG (reference sequence). CDR3 in amino acids: CAWTLDRGRAFF. The CDR3 region has the DNA TGTGCCTGGACCCTGGACAGGGGGAGAGCTTTCTTT. Full variable domain (outside the CDR3, taken from reference TRBV30 and TRBJ1-1): SQTIHQWPATLVQPVGSPLSLECTVEGTSNPNLYWYRQAAGRGLQLLFYSVGIGQISSEVPQNLSASRPQDRQFILSSKKLLLSDSGFYLCAWTLDRGRAFFGQGTRLTVV.

This clonotype came up many times. The V call is TRBV12-3 or TRBV12-4, the J call TRBJ1-2; D possibly corresponds to TRBD1 (5 bases). The CDR3 is made up of 13 amino acids. V gave up 1 base and J gave up 6 bases, with 9 bases separating them. CDR3 residues: CASSLVRADGYTF. DNA of the CDR3: TGTGCCAGCAGTTTAGTCAGGGCGGATGGCTACACCTTC.

This clonotype occurred many times. V is TRBV29-1 and J is TRBJ2-7; D gene ambiguous. Germline values: CDR1 SQVTM, CDR2 ANQGSEA. The CDR3 length is 13 residues. The germline V and J ends were trimmed by 0 bases and 1 base, with 7 bases remaining between them. CDR3 DNA: TGCAGCGTTGAAGATCCTGCGTCCTACGAGCAGTACTTC. Translated: CSVEDPASYEQYF.